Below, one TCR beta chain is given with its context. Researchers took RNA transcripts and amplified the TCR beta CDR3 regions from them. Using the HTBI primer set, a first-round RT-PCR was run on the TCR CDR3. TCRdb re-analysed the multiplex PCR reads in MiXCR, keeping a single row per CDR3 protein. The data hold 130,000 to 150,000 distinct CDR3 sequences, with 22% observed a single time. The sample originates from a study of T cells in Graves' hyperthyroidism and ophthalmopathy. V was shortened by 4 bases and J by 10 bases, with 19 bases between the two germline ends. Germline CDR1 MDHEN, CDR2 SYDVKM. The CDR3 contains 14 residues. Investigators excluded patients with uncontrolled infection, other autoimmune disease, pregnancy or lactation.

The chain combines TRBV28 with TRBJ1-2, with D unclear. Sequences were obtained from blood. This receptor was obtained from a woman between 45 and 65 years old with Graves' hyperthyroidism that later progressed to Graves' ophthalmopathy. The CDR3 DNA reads TGTGCCAGCAGTTCGAATCCTCAAACATATTCCTACACCTTC. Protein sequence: CASSSNPQTYSYTF.